The present TCR beta chain was sequenced within a study of blood T cell repertoires in COVID-19. The data were produced by immunoSEQ multiplex PCR, yet TCRdb's version contains in-frame clones alone and is incomplete. The data show around 130,000 clones, around 80% seen once. The sequenced material came from peripheral blood. The TCR originated in a man between 70 and 80 years old with acute or convalescent COVID-19.

CDR3 in amino acids: CASRRRDREDYEQYF. The CDR3 DNA reads TGTGCCAGTAGGCGAAGGGACAGGGAGGACTACGAGCAGTACTTC. The chain recombines TRBV19 with TRBJ2-7; TRBD1 matches 9 bases. The CDR3 is 15 amino acids. CDR1 is LNHDA, CDR2 SQIVND, per germline (reference sequence). Unmatched junction bases numbered 9, after V lost 6 bases and J lost 3 bases.